The 2 T cell receptor beta chains listed next were all sequenced from one sample in a study of T cells in Graves' hyperthyroidism and ophthalmopathy. It was RNA transcripts that yielded the amplified TCR beta CDR3 regions. The HTBI primer set was used in a first-round RT-PCR of the TCR CDR3. TCRdb called the multiplex PCR reads again in MiXCR, with one record for every CDR3 protein. This table has about 740,000 distinct CDR3 sequences, less than 15% appearing once. The source material was blood. The receptors originated from a woman under 30 with Graves' hyperthyroidism.

This clonotype was counted at least ten times. This chain links TRBV10-3 with TRBJ1-5, with D hard to call. Germline V gene sequence: CDR1 ENHRY, CDR2 SYGVKD. V lost 4 bases to trimming and J lost 5 bases, with 9 bases between them. The CDR3 totals 13 residues. The CDR3 coding sequence is TGTGCCATCAGTGTCGGATTGGATCAGCCCCAGCATTTT. This encodes CAISVGLDQPQHF.

This chain joins TRBV20-1 and TRBJ1-5; 9 bases match TRBD1. Germline-derived CDR1 and CDR2 are DFQATT and SNEGSKA (reference sequence). Germline trimming cut 6 bases from V and 5 bases from J; bases unmatched to any gene: 14. The CDR3 covers 16 residues. The DNA for the CDR3 is TGCAGTGCCGGAAAAATCCTTACAGGGGGCCATCAGCCCCAGCATTTT. It encodes CSAGKILTGGHQPQHF.